A selection of T cell receptor beta chains follows, all from one sample in a study of T cells in Graves' hyperthyroidism and ophthalmopathy. Each CDR3 protein gets one entry after TCRdb re-called the multiplex PCR reads with MiXCR. The data show 300,000 to 350,000 distinct CDR3 sequences, approximately 15% seen once. Sequencing was carried out using blood. The source is a woman aged 25 to 45 with Graves' hyperthyroidism. Each CDR3 is given with its conserved first and last residue. A D gene is named only where the DNA matches it firmly. A clone size is listed for some rows: how often the clone was seen (once, few, many), or a class if it is expanded.

v_call	clone_size	j_call	d_call	cdr3_aa	cdr3_nt
TRBV28	many	TRBJ2-1	TRBD1	CASSPFRDRVYNEQFF	TGTGCCAGCAGTCCGTTCCGGGACAGGGTCTACAATGAGCAGTTCTTC
TRBV7-8	many	TRBJ2-7	.	CASSPDKADLNQEQYF	TGTGCCAGCAGCCCGGACAAAGCAGACCTCAATCAGGAGCAGTACTTC
TRBV13	many	TRBJ2-1	TRBD2	CASSASRGRLAGHNEQFF	TGTGCCAGCAGCGCCAGTAGGGGTCGACTAGCGGGCCACAATGAGCAGTTCTTC
TRBV5-1	.	TRBJ2-1	.	CASSLAAVDEQFF	TGCGCCAGCAGCTTGGCGGCAGTGGACGAGCAGTTCTTC
TRBV5-1	.	TRBJ2-2	.	CASIDGAGELFF	TGCGCCAGCATTGACGGGGCCGGGGAGCTGTTTTTT
TRBV12-3/TRBV12-4	many	TRBJ2-3	.	CASSFSGSTDTQYF	TGTGCCAGCAGTTTTAGTGGGAGTACAGATACGCAGTATTTT
TRBV30	many	TRBJ2-7	.	CAWSMAYEQYF	TGTGCCTGGAGTATGGCCTACGAGCAGTACTTC
TRBV12-3/TRBV12-4	.	TRBJ2-3	TRBD2	CASSFSGSPSTDTQYF	TGTGCCAGCAGTTTTAGCGGGAGCCCAAGCACAGATACGCAGTATTTT
TRBV28	many	TRBJ2-2	.	CASSYLHTGELFF	TGTGCCAGCAGTTACCTTCACACCGGGGAGCTGTTTTTT
TRBV19	few	TRBJ2-5	TRBD1	CASSISPGQLPRTQYF	TGTGCCAGTAGTATTTCTCCGGGACAGCTACCTCGGACCCAGTACTTC
TRBV27	few	TRBJ2-2	.	CASSLSGRLRIGELFF	TGTGCCAGCAGTTTATCCGGGAGATTAAGAATCGGGGAGCTGTTTTTT
TRBV19	.	TRBJ2-7	.	CASSIDGSYEQYF	TGTGCCAGTAGTATAGACGGATCCTACGAGCAGTACTTC
TRBV2	many	TRBJ2-1	TRBD2	CASSGGRPGNNEQFF	TGTGCCAGCAGTGGCGGGAGGCCCGGGAACAATGAGCAGTTCTTC
TRBV29-1	.	TRBJ2-7	TRBD1	CSVRSLDRAAEQYF	TGCAGCGTTCGATCTTTGGACAGGGCTGCCGAGCAGTACTTC
TRBV28	many	TRBJ1-1	.	CATRRGVEAFF	TGTGCCACTCGAAGGGGAGTGGAAGCTTTCTTT
TRBV28	many	TRBJ2-7	TRBD1	CASIAGQGSHEQYF	TGTGCCAGCATTGCGGGACAGGGGTCCCACGAGCAGTACTTC
TRBV12-3/TRBV12-4	many	TRBJ2-7	.	CASSGLMGEQYF	TGTGCCAGCAGTGGCTTAATGGGTGAGCAGTACTTC
TRBV4-1	.	TRBJ2-3	TRBD2	CASSEGGREGSSDTQYF	TGCGCCAGCAGCGAAGGCGGTCGGGAGGGGTCCTCAGATACGCAGTATTTT
TRBV24-1	.	TRBJ2-1	.	CATSDSTGKEQFF	TGTGCCACCAGTGACTCTACAGGGAAGGAGCAGTTCTTC
TRBV7-9	.	TRBJ2-4	TRBD1	CASSLGDRGRKNIQYF	TGTGCCAGCAGCTTGGGAGACAGGGGGCGGAAAAACATTCAGTACTTC
TRBV30	few	TRBJ2-3	.	CAWSVQGDTQYF	TGTGCCTGGAGTGTACAGGGTGATACGCAGTATTTT
TRBV12-3/TRBV12-4	.	TRBJ1-4	.	CASSLGAGLYNEKLFF	TGTGCCAGCAGTTTAGGGGCAGGGTTATATAATGAAAAACTGTTTTTT
TRBV25-1	few	TRBJ2-1	TRBD2	CASSESTSGSYNEQFF	TGTGCCAGCAGTGAATCAACTAGCGGGTCCTACAATGAGCAGTTCTTC
TRBV5-1	.	TRBJ2-5	.	CASSLVRGGDQETQYF	TGCGCCAGCAGCTTGGTACGCGGCGGGGACCAAGAGACCCAGTACTTC
TRBV20-1	few	TRBJ1-6	.	CSSGTPYSPLHF	TGCAGTTCCGGGACACCATATTCACCCCTCCACTTT
TRBV11-2	many	TRBJ2-1	TRBD2	CASSRTSGNEQFF	TGTGCCAGCAGTCGGACTAGCGGTAATGAGCAGTTCTTC
TRBV5-1	.	TRBJ2-1	TRBD2	CASSSGVSGSSYNEQFF	TGCGCCAGCAGCAGTGGGGTTAGCGGGAGTTCCTACAATGAGCAGTTCTTC
TRBV20-1	.	TRBJ2-7	TRBD2	CSARVVASGYSSYEQHF	TGCAGTGCTAGAGTGGTGGCTAGCGGGTATAGCTCCTACGAGCAGCACTTC
TRBV5-1	few	TRBJ2-2	TRBD2	CAGSHKTSANTGELFF	TGCGCCGGCAGCCACAAGACTAGCGCGAACACCGGGGAGCTGTTTTTT